Listed here is a single T cell receptor (beta chain). The antigen remains unidentified. Subsequent to approximately 9 days of culture, CD4+ T cells were isolated. Participants each got two BNT162b2 or mRNA-1273 vaccine doses. The source of the sample is a study of vaccination effects on CD4 cells after COVID-19. About the research overall: It was a median of 72 days after the second dose that post-vaccine samples were obtained. Study outcomes and limitations: At late timepoints after vaccination, vaccine- and infection-induced clones shrank markedly.

The data were produced by immunoSEQ multiplex PCR, yet TCRdb's version contains in-frame clones alone and is incomplete. Among fewer than 75,000 clones listed, nearly 80% were seen once. The sample here was CD4+ T cells from PBMCs cultured without peptide, taken after COVID-19 vaccination. The TCR comes from a human donor who received a COVID-19 vaccine.

The chain's CDR3 is CASRPGGEGASTEAFF. The CDR3, as DNA: TGTGCCAGTAGGCCCGGGGGAGAGGGGGCGAGCACTGAAGCTTTCTTT. The V call is TRBV19, the J call TRBJ1-1, with 7 bases lining up with TRBD1. V dropped 6 bases and J dropped 4; count of bases not matched to a gene: 14. CDR1 and CDR2 from the germline V gene are LNHDA and SQIVND (reference sequence). The CDR3 totals 16 residues.